The clone carrying this T cell receptor (beta chain) was recorded a few times. Its antigen remains unidentified. The data stem from a study of blood T cells in healthy people across ages. PCR was performed a second time for roughly 7 to 12 cycles using a sample-barcoded 5' primer and a J-beta primer mix. MiXCR, applied by TCRdb to the 5' RACE reads, yields one record per CDR3 protein. The data show about 1.1 million distinct CDR3 sequences, with roughly two fifths seen just once and around 13% held by the top ten. The donors, aged roughly 6 to 100, were healthy Caucasians from Russia. Researchers report isolating at least 6.5 million PBMCs per sample. Whole-study findings and limits: Using unsorted PBMCs precluded a conclusive naive versus antigen-experienced comparison. Diversity estimates from one million T cells were considered underestimates.

Sequencing input: blood. The TCR was taken from a man between 18 and 35 years old in good health.

In DNA, the CDR3 is TGCAGTGCTAGAGGGGGGCAAGTCGTTTACGAGCAGTACTTC. Its protein product is CSARGGQVVYEQYF. V gene TRBV20-1 combines with J gene TRBJ2-7; maybe TRBD1 (6 bases). The CDR3 runs 14 residues. Germline V CDR1 and CDR2: DFQATT, SNEGSKA (reference sequence). V lost 1 base and J 4 bases, leaving 14 bases between the germline ends.